This T cell receptor beta chain is drawn from a study of T cells in tumors after PD-1 blockade. Study-wide context: Each patient got pembrolizumab 200 mg every 3 weeks or cemiplimab 350 mg every 2 weeks.

Repertoires were generated with immunoSEQ multiplex PCR, while TCRdb's copy carries only in-frame clones and drops some. This repertoire shows 14,000 to 15,000 clones, over 75% found once; its top ten account for 20% to 25%. The V gene's germline CDR1 is SGHTA and CDR2 FQGTGA. The V and J ends lost 4 bases and 1 base respectively, with 14 bases between them. The CDR3 has 15 residues. This TCR derives from a human donor with basal cell carcinoma. Sequenced material: PBMCs, taken after anti-PD-1 treatment. The chain links TRBV7-3 to TRBJ2-7; TRBD1 might be the D (6 bases). The CDR3, as DNA: TGTGCCAGCAGCTACTTACAGGGAAAATCCTACGAGCAGTACTTC. Its translation: CASSYLQGKSYEQYF. Using reference TRBV7-3 and TRBJ2-7 for the parts outside the CDR3, the full variable domain is GAGVSQTPSNKVTEKGKYVELRCDPISGHTALYWYRQSLGQGPEFLIYFQGTGAADDSGLPNDRFFAVRPEGSVSTLKIQRTERGDSAVYLCASSYLQGKSYEQYFGPGTRLTVT.